What follows describes a single T cell receptor beta chain. Its antigen remains unknown. This CDR3 contains 15 residues. Trimming took 5 bases from V and 5 from J; bases not matched to a gene: 4. CDR1 is SGHAT, CDR2 FQNNGV, per germline. These data are taken from a study of OX40 agonist ivuxolimab in advanced cancers. Notes on the study in general: Low normalized T-cell clonal expansion also characterized some of the nonresponders. The study observed clonal expansion of CD4+ and CD8+ blood T cells by week 6 at 0.1 to 3.0 mg/kg.

The method was immunoSEQ multiplex PCR; TCRdb's version includes in-frame clones alone and lacks a portion of them. The profile shows 76,000 or so clones, approximately 85% of them singletons. This rearrangement joins TRBV11-2 to TRBJ2-3; 13 bases align to TRBD2. Specimen: CD4+ or CD8+ T cells sorted from blood, collected in a trial of the OX40 agonist ivuxolimab. The clonotype comes from an adult with an advanced solid tumor such as melanoma, head and neck, liver or kidney cancer. CDR3 residues: CASSGLAGDRDTQYF. DNA for the CDR3: TGTGCCAGCAGCGGACTAGCGGGAGATCGAGATACGCAGTATTTT.